A single sample gave rise to the 20 T cell receptor beta chains below, sequenced in a study of T cells in Graves' hyperthyroidism and ophthalmopathy (dated by TCRdb to between 2018 and 2020). Library method: multiplex PCR. Sequencing took place on an Illumina HiSeq 2000. TCR beta CDR3 regions were amplified from RNA transcripts. The TCR CDR3 was subjected to a first round of RT-PCR using the HTBI primer set and the Qiagen OneStep RT-PCR kit. In TCRdb, the public reads were trimmed at Q25 with fastp and aligned with MiXCR, with productive beta chains retained. Records with the same CDR3 protein are collapsed into one entry carrying the most frequent genes and DNA. This sample holds more than 500,000 distinct CDR3 sequences; about 16% were observed only once. Approximately 30% of the sample is taken by the ten largest. The sequenced material came from blood. These receptors all stem from a woman in her thirties with Graves' ophthalmopathy.

Many counts were recorded for this clonotype. This chain joins TRBV11-2 and TRBJ2-4; possible D gene TRBD2, 5 bases. Trimming stripped 5 bases from V and 9 bases from J, with 14 bases between. The CDR3 spans 13 residues. The V gene's germline CDR1 is SGHAT and CDR2 FQNNGV. The CDR3: CASSQEGLTIQYF. The CDR3 DNA follows: TGTGCCAGCAGCCAAGAAGGACTGACCATTCAGTACTTC.

In its sample, this clonotype was seen a few times. The chain couples TRBV5-5 to TRBJ1-1, with D uncertain. The V gene's germline CDR1 is SGHKS and CDR2 YYEKEE (reference sequence). The CDR3 covers 13 residues. Deletions cut 4 bases from V and 5 bases from J, with 12 bases between. CDR3 amino acids: CASSPPPATEAFF. CDR3 sequence (DNA): TGTGCCAGCAGCCCCCCGCCTGCGACTGAAGCTTTCTTT.

This clonotype was seen a few times. This chain joins TRBV28 and TRBJ2-1; D gene unclear. The germline gives CDR1 MDHEN, CDR2 SYDVKM. This CDR3 spans 16 amino acids. The ends were cut back, 2 bases at V and 0 bases at J, with 11 bases in the middle. For the CDR3, the DNA is TGTGCCAGCAGTTTAGTCCTCTTAAGCTCCTACAATGAGCAGTTCTTC. It translates to CASSLVLLSSYNEQFF.

This clonotype has just a few counts. The CDR3 coding sequence is TGTGCCAGCAGCTCAGACCATGGACAGCACGACTACGAGCAGTACTTC. It codes for CASSSDHGQHDYEQYF. This chain connects TRBV13 to TRBJ2-7; D is possibly TRBD1 (6 bases). Germline V gene sequence: CDR1 PRHDT, CDR2 FYEKMQ (reference sequence). Trimming cost V 4 bases and J 3 bases, with 19 bases left between them. The CDR3 runs 16 residues.

This clonotype is a singleton in its sample. V and J are TRBV24-1 and TRBJ2-5; perhaps TRBD1 as D (6 bases). V lost 6 bases and J 2 bases, leaving 15 bases between the germline ends. The germline V gene encodes CDR1 KGHDR and CDR2 SFDVKD. This CDR3 is 15 amino acids long. CDR3 coding DNA: TGTGCCACCAGTCCGGGACACTCCTCTCAAGAGACCCAGTACTTC. Protein product: CATSPGHSSQETQYF.

The chain links TRBV11-2 to TRBJ2-2, with 14 positions matching TRBD2. The CDR3 spans 16 residues. Trimming took 5 bases from V and 8 from J; bases not matched to a gene: 7. Germline loops: CDR1 SGHAT, CDR2 FQNNGV. Here the CDR3 reads CASSDGLAGGVGELFF. Written as DNA, the CDR3 is TGTGCCAGCAGCGACGGACTAGCGGGAGGAGTGGGGGAGCTGTTTTTT.

Many counts were recorded for this clonotype. The chain employs TRBV7-9 and TRBJ2-7, with 7 bases identical to TRBD1. The germline V gene has CDR1 SEHNR and CDR2 FQNEAQ (reference sequence). The V and J ends lost 0 bases and 0 bases, in that order; junction bases with no gene match: 8. The CDR3 totals 17 residues. In DNA, the CDR3 is TGTGCCAGCAGCTTAGCGAGGGGACAGAAGACCTCCTACGAGCAGTACTTC. It yields the protein CASSLARGQKTSYEQYF.

The DNA for the CDR3 is TGTGCCAGCAGCCCTCCGTCCCAGGGGGCCTCCATCTACGAGCAGTACTTC. Its translation: CASSPPSQGASIYEQYF. V gene TRBV7-9 combines with J gene TRBJ2-7; 8 positions agree with TRBD1. The J segment lost 3 bases and the V segment lost 5 bases, leaving 15 bases of the junction unmatched. Germline lookup yields CDR1 SEHNR and CDR2 FQNEAQ (reference sequence). This CDR3 has 17 amino acids.

A few counts support this clonotype. This chain connects TRBV3-1 to TRBJ2-1; D remains ambiguous. Deletions cut 4 bases from V and 10 bases from J, with 14 bases between. Germline V gene data show CDR1 as LGHDT and CDR2 as YNNKEL (reference sequence). This CDR3 is 13 amino acids long. CDR3: CASSLLAFGEQFF. Here the CDR3 DNA reads TGTGCCAGCAGCCTTTTAGCATTCGGGGAGCAGTTCTTC.

This clonotype was found a few times. This chain joins TRBV5-4 and TRBJ2-3; 7 bases match TRBD2. The CDR3 sequence is 16 residues long. Germline V gene data show CDR1 as SGHNT and CDR2 as YYREEE (reference sequence). Trimming at V came to 1 base and at J to 3 bases, leaving 8 bases not matched to a gene. This CDR3 is CASSLPRTRVTDTQYF. CDR3 in DNA: TGTGCCAGCAGCTTGCCCAGGACTAGGGTAACAGATACGCAGTATTTT.

This clonotype came up a few times. The chain joins TRBV15 to TRBJ2-2; no firm D call. The V gene lost 5 bases and the J gene lost 0 bases, with 10 bases spanning the gap. The CDR3 loop spans 15 amino acids. Germline values: CDR1 LNHNV, CDR2 YYDKDF (reference sequence). The CDR3 sequence: CATSLDPTNTGELFF. The CDR3 DNA follows: TGTGCCACCAGCCTGGACCCGACGAACACCGGGGAGCTGTTTTTT.

This clonotype was seen a few times. The chain carries TRBV19 and TRBJ1-6; no reliable D call. V lost 3 bases, J lost 0 bases, and 6 bases lay in between. CDR3 length: 15 amino acids. Germline V gene sequence: CDR1 LNHDA, CDR2 SQIVND (reference sequence). The CDR3 loop reads CASSIRSSYNSPLHF. CDR3 nucleotides: TGTGCCAGTAGTATCCGAAGCTCCTATAATTCACCCCTCCACTTT. The complete variable domain, with remaining parts taken from reference TRBV19 and TRBJ1-6, reads DGGITQSPKYLFRKEGQNVTLSCEQNLNHDAMYWYRQDPGQGLRLIYYSQIVNDFQKGDIAEGYSVSREKKESFPLTVTSAQKNPTAFYLCASSIRSSYNSPLHFGNGTRLTVT.

This clonotype was observed many times. J is TRBJ2-3 and V is TRBV29-1, with D perhaps TRBD1 or TRBD2 (5 bases each). V was clipped by 7 bases and J by 2 bases, with 13 bases between them. Looked up from germline, CDR1 is SQVTM and CDR2 is ANQGSEA. CDR3 length: 13 amino acids. CDR3 amino acids: CSGFGTTTDTQYF. The CDR3, as DNA: TGCAGCGGCTTCGGGACGACCACAGATACGCAGTATTTT.

This clonotype appeared a few times. V gene TRBV20-1 combines with J gene TRBJ2-7; D is perhaps TRBD1 or TRBD2 (6 bases each). The ends were cut back, 6 bases at V and 2 bases at J, with 20 bases in the middle. The CDR3 runs 15 residues. Germline CDR1 and CDR2: DFQATT and SNEGSKA (reference sequence). CDR3: CSAKSGVGLPYEQYF. CDR3 bases: TGCAGTGCCAAATCAGGGGTGGGACTCCCCTACGAGCAGTACTTC.

This clonotype occurred many times. The J gene is TRBJ2-5, the V gene TRBV5-5, with 7 bases aligning to TRBD1. Germline loops: CDR1 SGHKS, CDR2 YYEKEE (reference sequence). The CDR3 runs 15 residues. V trimming: 3 bases; J trimming: 5 bases; junction bases outside the gene matches: 10. The CDR3 nucleotides are TGTGCCAGCAGCTCGCTGACAGGGAATCGGGAGACCCAGTACTTC. Amino acid sequence: CASSSLTGNRETQYF.

The gene calls are TRBV10-3 and TRBJ2-1; either TRBD1 or TRBD2 may supply D (5 bases each). The germline V and J ends were trimmed by 3 bases and 6 bases, with 18 bases remaining between them. The CDR3 spans 16 residues. Germline CDR1 ENHRY, CDR2 SYGVKD. CDR3 sequence (DNA): TGTGCCATCAGTGATAGTGGGACCCCTGCGGGCAATGAGCAGTTCTTC. It translates to CAISDSGTPAGNEQFF.

This clonotype was detected ten times or more. J is TRBJ1-6 and V is TRBV28; D possibly corresponds to TRBD1 (6 bases). The CDR3 is 14 residues long. The germline gives CDR1 MDHEN, CDR2 SYDVKM. The germline V and J ends were trimmed by 10 bases and 11 bases, with 21 bases remaining between them. The CDR3 region has the DNA TGTGCCACCAGAGAACAGGGAGTTCTTGCACCCCTCCACTTT. Translating gives CATREQGVLAPLHF. Variable domain in full (rest from reference TRBV28 and TRBJ1-6): DVKVTQSSRYLVKRTGEKVFLECVQDMDHENMFWYRQDPGLGLRLIYFSYDVKMKEKGDIPEGYSVSREKKERFSLILESASTNQTSMYLCATREQGVLAPLHFGNGTRLTVT.

This clonotype was seen at least ten times. The CDR3, as DNA: TGCAGCGTTGAAGGTTCTACGGGGGCCCGGCGGAATACGCAGTATTTT. Amino acids: CSVEGSTGARRNTQYF. This chain links TRBV29-1 with TRBJ2-3; D assignment may be TRBD1 or TRBD2 (6 bases each). Germline-derived CDR1 and CDR2 are SQVTM and ANQGSEA. V lost 1 base and J lost 7, with 21 bases in between. This CDR3 is 16 amino acids long.

This clonotype was detected ten times or more. The rearrangement links TRBV2 to TRBJ2-3; the match to TRBD2 covers 7 bases. In germline, CDR1 is SNHLY, CDR2 FYNNEI. After removal of 6 bases from V and 10 bases from J, the junction contained 4 bases not matched to a gene. The CDR3 length is 11 residues. The DNA of the CDR3 is TGTGCCAGCAGCGGACTAGTTTCGCAGTATTTT. It specifies CASSGLVSQYF.

The sample holds a few counts of this clonotype. The chain has TRBV9 and TRBJ2-1, with D possibly being TRBD2 (8 bases). CDR1 and CDR2 from the germline V gene are SGDLS and YYNGEE. The germline V and J ends were trimmed by 0 bases and 6 bases, with 13 bases remaining between them. CDR3 length: 15 residues. CDR3 loop: CASSVAREGANEQFF. The DNA of the CDR3 is TGTGCCAGCAGCGTAGCACGGGAGGGGGCCAATGAGCAGTTCTTC.